This TCR beta chain was recorded in a study of T cells expressing NK-cell markers. Study-wide background: With respect to HCMV, most of the eight sequenced donors were seropositive, and one was seronegative. Study conclusions and caveats: The CD3+CD56-NKG2C+ fraction of a handful of donors was likewise dominated by these clonotypes. Whether expanded NKG2C+ T cell clones recognized HCMV stayed uncertain.

Concerning this clonotype: Its antigen is as yet unknown.

TCRdb re-called the 5' RACE reads and gives one entry per CDR3 protein, without DNA. The clone table shows about 460,000 distinct CDR3 sequences, with the ten largest holding more than 1.4%. This CDR3 comprises 21 residues. Germline lookup yields CDR1 SGHNT and CDR2 YENEEA. Input material: blood T cells: a sorted CD56 or NKG2C T cell subset, CD4+ or CD8+ T cells, or bulk PBMC T cells (not recorded which). This chain links TRBV11-3 with TRBJ2-1; as DNA is missing, the TRBD2 call by TCRdb cannot be tested. The clonotype comes from a woman in her forties or fifties in good health. The CDR3 region is CASSLEGYFTSEAGEDNEQFF.